This is a list of T cell receptor beta chains from one sample in a study of CD8 T cells in ankylosing spondylitis. TCRdb reprocessed the 5' RACE reads via MiXCR and lists one record per CDR3 protein. Counted here are some 450,000 distinct CDR3 sequences, roughly a sixth occurring once; the ten biggest clones make up 1%. The material sequenced was blood, either unsorted or a sorted T cell fraction (not recorded which). Every receptor here comes from a male donor with ankylosing spondylitis. CDR3s include the opening cysteine and the closing phenylalanine or tryptophan. The order of the fields is clone size, V gene, D gene, J gene, CDR3 DNA, CDR3 protein. The D gene is left open where the match is weak. Clone size is not always given. Where it is, it says once, few, many or a class for expanded clones.

clone_size: few; v_call: TRBV27; d_call: TRBD1; j_call: TRBJ1-2; cdr3_nt: TGTGCCAGCAGTTTAGCCGGGACAGGGCCCTTTGGCTACACCTTC; cdr3_aa: CASSLAGTGPFGYTF
clone_size: .; v_call: TRBV5-5; d_call: TRBD2; j_call: TRBJ2-5; cdr3_nt: TGTGCCAGCACCATGTCGGGGGGGGAGACCCAGTACTTC; cdr3_aa: CASTMSGGETQYF
clone_size: .; v_call: TRBV4-2; d_call: .; j_call: TRBJ1-1; cdr3_nt: TGTGCCAGCAGCCAAGAGGGGGGCGGCTTTTCTGAAGCTTTCTTT; cdr3_aa: CASSQEGGGFSEAFF
clone_size: .; v_call: TRBV9; d_call: TRBD2; j_call: TRBJ2-7; cdr3_nt: TGTGCCAGCAGCGTAAGACCGGGACTAACATCCGAGCAGTACTTC; cdr3_aa: CASSVRPGLTSEQYF
clone_size: few; v_call: TRBV3-1; d_call: TRBD1; j_call: TRBJ1-2; cdr3_nt: TGTGCCAGCAGCCCGGGGGGACAGAACTATGGCTACACCTTC; cdr3_aa: CASSPGGQNYGYTF
clone_size: few; v_call: TRBV12-3/TRBV12-4; d_call: TRBD1; j_call: TRBJ2-2; cdr3_nt: TGTGCCAGCAGTTTACGACAGGGGTCCGGGGAGCTGTTTTTT; cdr3_aa: CASSLRQGSGELFF
clone_size: few; v_call: TRBV4-2; d_call: TRBD2; j_call: TRBJ2-1; cdr3_nt: TGTGCCAGCAGCCGCCAACCGGGACTAGAATACAATGAGCAGTTCTTC; cdr3_aa: CASSRQPGLEYNEQFF
clone_size: few; v_call: TRBV11-3; d_call: TRBD1; j_call: TRBJ2-1; cdr3_nt: TGTGCCAGCAGTCAGGGGGCTGAGCAGTTCTTC; cdr3_aa: CASSQGAEQFF
clone_size: .; v_call: TRBV18; d_call: .; j_call: TRBJ2-1; cdr3_nt: TGTGCCAGCTCACCGGTCGGGCCCAATGAGCAGTTCTTC; cdr3_aa: CASSPVGPNEQFF
clone_size: many; v_call: TRBV28; d_call: .; j_call: TRBJ2-2; cdr3_nt: TGTGCCAGCATGAGGGGGGGGTACACCGGGGAGCTGTTTTTT; cdr3_aa: CASMRGGYTGELFF
clone_size: few; v_call: TRBV27; d_call: .; j_call: TRBJ2-7; cdr3_nt: TGTGCCAGCAAGCGAAACAGGGCAGTAAACGACGAGCAGTACTTC; cdr3_aa: CASKRNRAVNDEQYF
clone_size: .; v_call: TRBV18; d_call: TRBD1; j_call: TRBJ1-2; cdr3_nt: TGTGCCAGCTCACGACCGGGACAGTGGGTTGGCTACACCTTC; cdr3_aa: CASSRPGQWVGYTF
clone_size: .; v_call: TRBV6-1; d_call: TRBD1; j_call: TRBJ2-2; cdr3_nt: TGTGCCAGCATCCGATCCGGGACAGCCTTAACCGGGGAGCTGTTTTTT; cdr3_aa: CASIRSGTALTGELFF
clone_size: .; v_call: TRBV9; d_call: .; j_call: TRBJ2-7; cdr3_nt: TGTGCCAGCAGCGTAGGGGGGGTGGCGGACCCCTACGAGCAGTACTTC; cdr3_aa: CASSVGGVADPYEQYF
clone_size: few; v_call: TRBV5-1; d_call: .; j_call: TRBJ2-3; cdr3_nt: TGCGCCAGCAGCCAAGGTCGAGCGAGAACGGTAACAGATACGCAGTATTTT; cdr3_aa: CASSQGRARTVTDTQYF
clone_size: many; v_call: TRBV20-1; d_call: TRBD2; j_call: TRBJ2-1; cdr3_nt: TGCAGTGCTAGAGATCCACTAGCGGGGTTCAATGAGCAGTTCTTC; cdr3_aa: CSARDPLAGFNEQFF
clone_size: few; v_call: TRBV9; d_call: .; j_call: TRBJ1-6; cdr3_nt: TGTGCCAGCAGCGTAGATTTGGGCTCACCCCTCCACTTT; cdr3_aa: CASSVDLGSPLHF
clone_size: many; v_call: TRBV5-1; d_call: .; j_call: TRBJ1-1; cdr3_nt: TGCGCCAGCAGCTTGGCCGGGGAGATGAACACTGAAGCTTTCTTT; cdr3_aa: CASSLAGEMNTEAFF